A selection of T cell receptor beta chains follows, all from one sample in a study of blood T cell repertoires in COVID-19. The repertoire was sequenced with immunoSEQ multiplex PCR; TCRdb's copy has only in-frame clones and lacks some. The sample carries around 150,000 clones, roughly 88% recorded once. Sequencing was performed on PBMCs or T cells enriched from blood (not recorded which). The receptors stem from a woman aged 45-65 years who had recovered from COVID-19. The CDR3 runs from the conserved cysteine through the conserved F or W. The D gene is left open where the match is weak. Clone size is shown for a subset of rows, as once, few, many or a class of expanded clone.

v_gene	j_gene	len	abundance	d_gene	CDR3nt	CDR3aa
TRBV6-2/TRBV6-3	TRBJ1-4	17	few	TRBD1	TGTGCCAGCAGTTACTCGAAGGGGGCGCTTCAGTATGAAAAACTGTTTTTT	CASSYSKGALQYEKLFF
TRBV9	TRBJ2-3	17	.	TRBD2	TGTGCCAGCAGCGTAGGGACTAGCGGGCGTTTCACAGATACGCAGTATTTT	CASSVGTSGRFTDTQYF
TRBV5-4	TRBJ1-1	14	.	TRBD1	TGTGCCAGCAACAAACAGGGGATGGGCACTGAAGCTTTCTTT	CASNKQGMGTEAFF
TRBV14	TRBJ2-2	17	.	.	TGTGCCAGCAGCCAAGATCCAAACAGGAGACGCACCGGGGAGCTGTTTTTT	CASSQDPNRRRTGELFF
TRBV29-1	TRBJ1-2	13	few	TRBD1	TGCAGCGTTGGACAACAGGGGGGCTATGGCTACACCTTC	CSVGQQGGYGYTF
TRBV21-1	TRBJ1-2	18	once	.	TGTGCCAGCAGGGAGATCCGGGACAGGGGGCCCCCTAGGTATGGCTACACCTTC	CASREIRDRGPPRYGYTF
TRBV5-1	TRBJ1-5	14	.	.	TGCGCCAGCAGCTTTGACAGTCCCGGCCAGCCCCAGCATTTT	CASSFDSPGQPQHF
TRBV5-1	TRBJ2-3	16	.	.	TGCGCCAGCAGCTTGGAAGGCCAGCGACAGGCAGATACGCAGTATTTT	CASSLEGQRQADTQYF
TRBV12-3/TRBV12-4	TRBJ1-3	13	.	.	TGTGCCAGCAGTGGCTTCTCTGGAAACACCATATATTTT	CASSGFSGNTIYF
TRBV19	TRBJ2-3	17	.	TRBD2	TGTGCCAGTAGTCCTCGGTGGCTAGCGGGAACCACAGATACGCAGTATTTT	CASSPRWLAGTTDTQYF
TRBV19	TRBJ2-7	14	.	.	TGTGCCAGTAGTATGATGCAGGGGACGGATGAGCAGTACTTC	CASSMMQGTDEQYF
TRBV18	TRBJ2-6	19	.	TRBD1	TGTGCCAGCTCACCACCCTGGGGGACAGGGTCCTCTGGGGCCAACGTCCTGACTTTC	CASSPPWGTGSSGANVLTF
TRBV7-2	TRBJ1-1	16	few	.	TGTGCCAGCAGCTTAATTTTACCCTCAGGATCCACTGAAGCTTTCTTT	CASSLILPSGSTEAFF
TRBV4-3	TRBJ1-5	13	once	.	TGCGCCAGCAGCCAAGGCCGAGATCAGCCCCAGCATTTT	CASSQGRDQPQHF
TRBV28	TRBJ2-6	18	.	TRBD1	TGTGCCAGCAGTTTCTTGGGGACAGGGGAATCTGGGGCCAACGTCCTGACTTTC	CASSFLGTGESGANVLTF
TRBV5-4	TRBJ2-7	12	few	.	TGTGCCAGCAGCTCGGACTGGTACGAGCAGTACTTC	CASSSDWYEQYF
TRBV24-1	TRBJ1-2	13	.	.	TGTGCCACCGAGGGGGGGCCCGACTATGGCTACACCTTC	CATEGGPDYGYTF
TRBV7-2	TRBJ2-3	19	.	TRBD1	TGTGCCAGCAGCTTAGATACAGGACAGGGTTTTTCTAGCACAGATACGCAGTATTTT	CASSLDTGQGFSSTDTQYF
TRBV27	TRBJ2-7	14	.	TRBD1	TGTGCCAGCAGCTTTCCGGGACAGGGGTACGAGCAGTACTTC	CASSFPGQGYEQYF
TRBV20-1	TRBJ1-2	11	.	.	TGCAGTGCTCCACGGAACTATGGCTACACCTTC	CSAPRNYGYTF
TRBV18	TRBJ2-3	16	once	TRBD2	TGTGCCAGCTCACCACCGGGAGGGCTCGGCACAGATACGCAGTATTTT	CASSPPGGLGTDTQYF
TRBV11-2	TRBJ2-7	15	few	TRBD1	TGTGCCAGCAGCTTAGAGGGGACAGGCCCCTACGAGCAGTACTTC	CASSLEGTGPYEQYF
TRBV19	TRBJ2-2	15	.	TRBD2	TGTGCCAGTAGTGGGCGCGGGGGGAACACCGGGGAGCTGTTTTTT	CASSGRGGNTGELFF
TRBV12-3/TRBV12-4	TRBJ1-1	13	.	.	TGTGCCAGCAGCCAAGTGGGCCCCACTGAAGCTTTCTTT	CASSQVGPTEAFF
TRBV11-2	TRBJ1-2	15	.	.	TGTGCCAGCAGCTTAGTCCGGGGAGCTAACTATGGCTACACCTTC	CASSLVRGANYGYTF
TRBV5-1	TRBJ2-3	14	few	.	TGCGCCAGCAGCTTGCGGGGGGCGGGAGATACGCAGTATTTT	CASSLRGAGDTQYF
TRBV6-5	TRBJ2-3	13	.	.	TGTGCCAGCAGTTCCTACTTGACAGATACGCAGTATTTT	CASSSYLTDTQYF
TRBV7-9	TRBJ1-1	14	.	.	TGTGCCAGCAGCTTAGAACAGGGCCCCTCTGAAGCTTTCTTT	CASSLEQGPSEAFF
TRBV14	TRBJ1-3	18	few	.	TGTGCCAGCAGTCACGACAGCCTGACTGGGTACTCTGGAAACACCATATATTTT	CASSHDSLTGYSGNTIYF
TRBV7-9	TRBJ1-2	15	few	.	TGTGCCAGCAGCCTGACGACAGGTTTTAACTATGGCTACACCTTC	CASSLTTGFNYGYTF
TRBV18	TRBJ1-5	15	few	.	TGTGCCAGCTCACCAGGGGGCAGTAGCAATCAGCCCCAGCATTTT	CASSPGGSSNQPQHF
TRBV29-1	TRBJ2-7	12	.	.	TGCAGCGTTGACTTGGGGGGCTACGAGCAGTACTTC	CSVDLGGYEQYF
TRBV27	TRBJ1-1	14	.	TRBD1	TGTGCCAGCAGTTCCGCGACAGGGTTCGCTGAAGCTTTCTTT	CASSSATGFAEAFF
TRBV19	TRBJ1-6	14	.	.	TGTGCCAGTACGGGTAGCGCCCAAGGTTCACCCCTCCACTTT	CASTGSAQGSPLHF
TRBV2	TRBJ1-6	16	.	TRBD1	TGTGCCAGTGAATTGGACAGGTCCATCTATAATTCACCCCTCCACTTT	CASELDRSIYNSPLHF
TRBV5-8	TRBJ2-7	15	.	.	TGTGCCAGCAGCTTGAGGAGCGAGCTTACTTACGAGCAGTACTTC	CASSLRSELTYEQYF
TRBV7-8	TRBJ2-3	15	.	TRBD2	TGTGCCAGCAGCACGGGACTAGCGGGGGCAGATACGCAGTATTTT	CASSTGLAGADTQYF